This T cell receptor beta chain was identified in a study of blood T cells in healthy people across ages. Study findings and constraints: Significant beta diversity loss was already apparent by age roughly 38, declining roughly linearly.

A note on this clonotype: Its cognate antigen is unknown.

Samples each yielded at least 6 micrograms of total RNA. PCR was performed a second time for roughly 6 to 12 cycles using a sample-barcoded 5' primer and a J-beta primer mix. TCRdb re-called the 5' RACE reads through MiXCR, storing one row per CDR3 protein. The sample has some 1.8 million distinct CDR3 sequences, 35% to 50% seen once. This CDR3 contains 12 residues. The germline V and J ends were trimmed by 3 bases and 7 bases, with 9 bases remaining between them. Sequencing was carried out using blood. The source is a human donor in good health. V gene TRBV12-3 or TRBV12-4 combines with J gene TRBJ1-1; D ambiguous. The CDR3 DNA follows: TGTGCCAGCAGTTTTATCGGGAATGAAGCTTTCTTT. Its protein product is CASSFIGNEAFF.